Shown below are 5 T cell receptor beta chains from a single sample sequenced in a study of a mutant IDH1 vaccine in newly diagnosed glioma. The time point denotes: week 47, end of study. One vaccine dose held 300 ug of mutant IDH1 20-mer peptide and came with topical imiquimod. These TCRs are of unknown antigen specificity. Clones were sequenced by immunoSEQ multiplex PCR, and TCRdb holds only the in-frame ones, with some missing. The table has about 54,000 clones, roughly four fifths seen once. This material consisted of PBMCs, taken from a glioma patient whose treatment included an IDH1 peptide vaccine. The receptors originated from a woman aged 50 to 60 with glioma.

In DNA form, the CDR3 reads TGTGCCAGCAGCCAAGAGGGACTAGCTAAGGAGCAGTTCTTC. Protein sequence: CASSQEGLAKEQFF. This rearrangement joins TRBV4-2 to TRBJ2-1, with 9 bases lining up with TRBD2. Looked up from germline, CDR1 is LGHNA and CDR2 is YNFKEQ. CDR3 size: 14 residues. The V gene end was trimmed by 0 bases and the J gene end by 10 bases; junction bases not matched to a gene: 4.

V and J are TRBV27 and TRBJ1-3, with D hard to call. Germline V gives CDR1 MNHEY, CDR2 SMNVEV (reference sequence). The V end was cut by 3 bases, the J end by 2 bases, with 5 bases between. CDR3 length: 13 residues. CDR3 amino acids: CASSFGAGNTIYF. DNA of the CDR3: TGTGCCAGCAGTTTCGGAGCTGGAAACACCATATATTTT.

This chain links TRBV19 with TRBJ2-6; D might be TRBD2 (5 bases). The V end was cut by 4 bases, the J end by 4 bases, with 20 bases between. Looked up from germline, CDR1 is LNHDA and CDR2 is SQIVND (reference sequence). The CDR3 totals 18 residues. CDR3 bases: TGTGCCAGTAGTAGGGTGGGCAGGACTGTGACCGGGGCCAACGTCCTGACTTTC. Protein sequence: CASSRVGRTVTGANVLTF.

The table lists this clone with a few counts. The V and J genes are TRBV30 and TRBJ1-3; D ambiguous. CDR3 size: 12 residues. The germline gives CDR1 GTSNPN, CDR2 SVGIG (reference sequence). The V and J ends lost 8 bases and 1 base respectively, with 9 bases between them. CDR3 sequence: CALKRSGNTIYF. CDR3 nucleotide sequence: TGTGCCCTGAAGCGGTCTGGAAACACCATATATTTT.

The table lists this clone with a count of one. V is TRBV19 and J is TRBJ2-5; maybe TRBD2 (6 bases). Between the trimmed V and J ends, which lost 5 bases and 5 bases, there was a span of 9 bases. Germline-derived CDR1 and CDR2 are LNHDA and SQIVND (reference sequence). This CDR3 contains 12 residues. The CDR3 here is CASSAGRETQYF. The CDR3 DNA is TGTGCCAGTAGTGCGGGGAGGGAGACCCAGTACTTC.